This TCR beta chain was sequenced during a study of regulatory T cells in long-lasting Graves disease. Time point here: persistent/refractory GD, antithyroid drugs over 5 years with positive TRAb. PBMC RNA served as the TCR library source. Trimming shortened V by 5 bases and J by 2 bases, and 12 bases separated the two germline ends. CDR1 is SEHNR, CDR2 FQNEAQ, per germline (reference sequence). The CDR3 has 14 residues. This clonotype was detected a few times. The authors built TCR beta libraries using iRepertoire HTBI primers and Arm-PCR of CDR3 regions. TCRdb recomputed calls from the multiplex PCR reads with MiXCR, one row per CDR3 protein. The sample holds roughly 400,000 distinct CDR3 sequences, roughly 20% seen once.

Sequencing used peripheral blood mononuclear cells (PBMCs), obtained when the disease was refractory, from a patient treated with antithyroid drugs. The clonotype was recovered from a female donor with Graves disease. The V call is TRBV7-9, the J call TRBJ2-5, with D perhaps matching TRBD2 (5 bases). This CDR3 reads CASSPSGIQETQYF. In DNA form, the CDR3 reads TGTGCCAGCAGCCCCTCGGGGATACAAGAGACCCAGTACTTC. Using reference TRBV7-9 and TRBJ2-5 for the parts outside the CDR3, the full variable domain is DTGVSQNPRHKITKRGQNVTFRCDPISEHNRLYWYRQTLGQGPEFLTYFQNEAQLEKSRLLSDRFSAERPKGSFSTLEIQRTEQGDSAMYLCASSPSGIQETQYFGPGTRLLVL.